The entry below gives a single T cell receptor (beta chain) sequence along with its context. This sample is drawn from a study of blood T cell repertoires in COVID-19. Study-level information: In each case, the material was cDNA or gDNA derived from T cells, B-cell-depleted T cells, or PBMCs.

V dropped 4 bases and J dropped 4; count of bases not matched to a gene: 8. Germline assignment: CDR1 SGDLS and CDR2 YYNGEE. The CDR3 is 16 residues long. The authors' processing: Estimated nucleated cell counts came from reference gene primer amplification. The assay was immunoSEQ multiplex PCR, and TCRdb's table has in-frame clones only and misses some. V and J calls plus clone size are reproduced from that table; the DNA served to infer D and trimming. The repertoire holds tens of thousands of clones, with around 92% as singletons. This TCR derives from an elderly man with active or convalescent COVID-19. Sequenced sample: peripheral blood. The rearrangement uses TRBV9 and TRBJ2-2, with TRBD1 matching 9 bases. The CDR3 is CASSPRGQGSTGELFF. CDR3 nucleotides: TGTGCCAGCAGCCCCCGGGGACAGGGCAGCACCGGGGAGCTGTTTTTT.